Below are 15 T cell receptor beta chains sequenced from a single sample in a study of blood T cell repertoires in COVID-19. Profiled with immunoSEQ multiplex PCR; TCRdb holds only in-frame clones, not every one. Altogether roughly 60,000 clones are present, roughly 90% being singletons, with the ten largest covering under 8.5%. The sample was peripheral blood. The source is a man in his sixties with active COVID-19.

V usage is TRBV5-1 and J usage is TRBJ2-5; 7 bases are a match to TRBD2. CDR3 size: 14 residues. V was clipped by 5 bases and J by 1 base; unmatched bases: 5. Germline V gene sequence: CDR1 SGHRS, CDR2 YFSETQ. Here the CDR3 DNA reads TGCGCCAGCAGGGGAGCGGGACCCCAAGAGACCCAGTACTTC. The encoded protein is CASRGAGPQETQYF.

The rearrangement links TRBV11-2 to TRBJ2-7; TRBD1 aligns across 7 bases. This CDR3 comprises 16 residues. After removal of 1 base from V and 0 bases from J, the junction contained 6 bases not matched to a gene. CDR1 and CDR2 from the germline V gene are SGHAT and FQNNGV. CDR3 bases: TGTGCCAGCAGCTTAGGAGCGACAGGGCTCTCCTACGAGCAGTACTTC. The encoded protein is CASSLGATGLSYEQYF.

This clone was counted only a few times. The V and J genes are TRBV4-1 and TRBJ2-1, with 9 bases lining up with TRBD2. The CDR3 has 15 residues. Germline V lookup: CDR1 MGHRA, CDR2 YSYEKL. V dropped 6 bases and J dropped 2; count of bases not matched to a gene: 5. CDR3 sequence reads: CASSRTSDTYNEQFF. The CDR3 nucleotides are TGCGCCAGCAGTCGGACTAGCGACACCTACAATGAGCAGTTCTTC.

The chain carries TRBV7-8 and TRBJ1-3; D is undetermined. Looked up from germline, CDR1 is SGHVS and CDR2 is FQNEAQ. Trimming left V 0 bases short and J 2 bases short, with 5 bases between. This CDR3 contains 14 residues. The DNA for the CDR3 is TGTGCCAGCAGCTTAGCGGGCCCTGGAAACACCATATATTTT. Translation: CASSLAGPGNTIYF.

The rearrangement links TRBV5-1 to TRBJ2-2; D uncertain. V was clipped by 0 bases and J by 0 bases, with 9 bases between them. This CDR3 is built from 16 residues. Germline V gene data show CDR1 as SGHRS and CDR2 as YFSETQ. The CDR3 coding sequence is TGCGCCAGCAGCTTGGGACTGCGCGCGAACACCGGGGAGCTGTTTTTT. Amino acid sequence: CASSLGLRANTGELFF.

The CDR3, as DNA: TGTGCCACCAGTGACCCGGGACAGGGTGGGGAGACCCAGTACTTC. The encoded protein is CATSDPGQGGETQYF. This chain uses TRBV24-1 with TRBJ2-5, with 9 bases that match TRBD1. Germline V CDR1 and CDR2: KGHDR, SFDVKD. V lost 4 bases, J lost 5 bases, and 7 bases stayed unmatched. The CDR3 spans 15 residues.

This chain connects TRBV11-2 to TRBJ2-6; 8 nucleotides match TRBD1. J was trimmed by 2 bases and V by 6 bases; bases with no gene match: 3. The germline gives CDR1 SGHAT, CDR2 FQNNGV. The CDR3 has 15 residues. CDR3 amino acids: CASRSQGAGANVLTF. The CDR3 nucleotides read TGTGCCAGCAGGTCACAGGGGGCTGGGGCCAACGTCCTGACTTTC. The whole variable domain, filled in from reference TRBV11-2 and TRBJ2-6, reads EAGVAQSPRYKIIEKRQSVAFWCNPISGHATLYWYQQILGQGPKLLIQFQNNGVVDDSQLPKDRFSAERLKGVDSTLKIQPAKLEDSAVYLCASRSQGAGANVLTFGAGSRLTVL.

The CDR3 DNA reads TGTGCCAGCAGTTTCCGGACAGGGGACGAGCAGTTCTTC. It specifies CASSFRTGDEQFF. This chain connects TRBV12-3 or TRBV12-4 to TRBJ2-1; TRBD1 matches 9 bases. This CDR3 comprises 13 residues. Losses at the gene ends were 3 bases for V and 10 bases for J; bases not matched to a gene: 4.

The chain carries TRBV10-3 and TRBJ2-7, with 8 bases fitting TRBD1. This CDR3 has 13 residues. The germline CDR1 and CDR2 sequences are ENHRY and SYGVKD. Trimming cost V 10 bases and J 4 bases; bases outside gene matches: 9. The CDR3 reads CATRRTGSYEQYF. Here the CDR3 DNA reads TGTGCCACCAGGAGGACAGGGAGTTACGAGCAGTACTTC.

The chain joins TRBV4-2 to TRBJ2-3; TRBD2 matches at 11 bases. The germline gives CDR1 LGHNA, CDR2 YNFKEQ. The V and J ends lost 8 bases and 2 bases, in that order; junction bases with no gene match: 6. This CDR3 has 15 residues. The DNA of the CDR3 is TGTGCCAGCTCGGGACTAGCGGCCCTCACAGATACGCAGTATTTT. It encodes CASSGLAALTDTQYF.

This clone was seen only once. The chain carries TRBV2 and TRBJ2-1; no definite D call. The germline CDR1 and CDR2 sequences are SNHLY and FYNNEI. This CDR3 comprises 13 residues. With 3 bases removed from V and 9 bases from J, the gap between germline ends came to 12 bases. As DNA, the CDR3 is TGTGCCAGCAGTGAGACTGTGATTCGTGAGCAGTTCTTC. Protein sequence: CASSETVIREQFF.

The chain links TRBV3-1 (or the pseudogene TRBV3-2) to TRBJ2-1; 8 nucleotides agree with TRBD1. J lost 1 base, V lost 1 base, and 3 bases had no gene match. Per germline, CDR1 LGHDT and CDR2 YNNKEL (reference sequence). This CDR3 comprises 16 residues. For the CDR3, the DNA is TGTGCCAGCAGCCAAGTAAGGGACAGGTCCTACAATGAGCAGTTCTTC. Its protein product is CASSQVRDRSYNEQFF.

The chain links TRBV27 to TRBJ2-2, with 8 bases lining up with TRBD1. Germline assignment: CDR1 MNHEY and CDR2 SMNVEV (reference sequence). This CDR3 contains 15 residues. V lost 7 bases, J lost 4 bases, and 8 bases stayed unmatched. CDR3 coding DNA: TGTGCCAGCAAAACCGGGACAGGATTCACCGGGGAGCTGTTTTTT. Translation: CASKTGTGFTGELFF.

The CDR3 DNA follows: TGTGCCAGCAGCGAACATCCGGGACTCCAGTACGAGCAGTACTTC. This encodes CASSEHPGLQYEQYF. This sequence joins TRBV9 and TRBJ2-7; a possible D gene is TRBD2 (6 bases). The CDR3 loop spans 15 amino acids. Germline assignment: CDR1 SGDLS and CDR2 YYNGEE. Trimming took off 3 bases at V and 4 bases at J, with 17 bases between the two ends.

The CDR3 is CASSHLGQGARNEQFF. CDR3 sequence (DNA): TGTGCCAGCAGCCATCTCGGACAGGGGGCGAGGAATGAGCAGTTCTTC. This chain uses TRBV14 with TRBJ2-1; 11 nucleotides match TRBD1. Germline CDR1 reads SGHDN; CDR2 reads FVKESK. The CDR3 length is 16 residues. J was trimmed by 7 bases and V by 3 bases; bases with no gene match: 8.